The 19 T cell receptor beta chains given below trace back to one sample, sequenced in a study of cytomegalovirus exposure and HLA in healthy donors. The PCR used 60 Vbeta and 13 Jbeta primers. Libraries were prepared by immunoSEQ multiplex PCR; TCRdb keeps only in-frame clonotypes and omits some of them. The profile shows some 40,000 clones, approximately 80% of them singletons. Sequencing used PBMCs. These receptors were collected from a woman between 18 and 29 years old in good health and CMV-seropositive.

This clone was detected a few times. The genes are TRBV30 and TRBJ1-2; tentatively, D is TRBD1 (6 bases). Germline CDR1 GTSNPN, CDR2 SVGIG (reference sequence). The germline V and J ends were trimmed by 4 bases and 4 bases, with 13 bases remaining between them. This CDR3 has 13 residues. The CDR3, as DNA: TGTGCCTGGAACAGGGCAGCTTCCTATGGCTACACCTTC. Its protein product is CAWNRAASYGYTF.

This clone was detected a few times. This chain uses TRBV19 with TRBJ1-4, with 7 bases matching TRBD1. CDR1 and CDR2 (germline): LNHDA, SQIVND (reference sequence). This CDR3 has 14 residues. V shed 4 bases, J shed 4 bases, and the junction held 3 bases outside the gene matches. The CDR3 nucleotides are TGTGCCAGTAGTACCCGGGACAGTAATGAAAAACTGTTTTTT. Its protein product is CASSTRDSNEKLFF.

This chain connects TRBV25-1 to TRBJ1-1; D may be TRBD1 (5 bases). Deletions cut 10 bases from V and 3 bases from J, with 15 bases between. Per germline, CDR1 MGHDK and CDR2 SYGVNS. The CDR3 totals 13 residues. The CDR3 loop reads CATAPGGYTEAFF. The CDR3 nucleotides are TGTGCCACCGCGCCCGGGGGTTACACTGAAGCTTTCTTT.

V and J are TRBV7-9 and TRBJ2-1; 10 bases are shared with TRBD2. Germline CDR1 and CDR2: SEHNR and FQNEAQ (reference sequence). The ends lost 5 bases at V and 8 bases at J; junction bases unmatched: 6. The CDR3 loop spans 14 amino acids. CDR3: CASSAGTSAHEQFF. The DNA of the CDR3 is TGTGCCAGCAGCGCCGGGACTAGCGCCCATGAGCAGTTCTTC. Complete variable domain (other parts from reference TRBV7-9 and TRBJ2-1): DTGVSQNPRHKITKRGQNVTFRCDPISEHNRLYWYRQTLGQGPEFLTYFQNEAQLEKSRLLSDRFSAERPKGSFSTLEIQRTEQGDSAMYLCASSAGTSAHEQFFGPGTRLTVL.

V gene TRBV16 combines with J gene TRBJ2-1; 7 positions match TRBD2. CDR1 and CDR2 (germline): KGHSY, FQNENV. With 3 bases clipped from V and 9 bases from J, the junction kept 8 bases outside the gene matches. The CDR3 extends over 14 amino acids. The CDR3 DNA follows: TGTGCCAGCAGCCAGAGGACTAGGCCCCGTGAGCAGTTCTTC. Amino acid sequence: CASSQRTRPREQFF.

This chain's CDR3 is CAWIFVTEAFF. The CDR3, as DNA: TGTGCCTGGATATTTGTCACTGAAGCTTTCTTT. The chain combines TRBV30 with TRBJ1-1, with D uncertain. V lost 4 bases and J 4 bases, leaving 7 bases between the germline ends. CDR1 is GTSNPN and CDR2 is SVGIG in the germline V gene (reference sequence). This CDR3 region has 11 residues.

The chain carries TRBV7-6 and TRBJ2-7, with 9 bases matching TRBD2. Germline V gene data show CDR1 as SGHVS and CDR2 as FNYEAQ. V dropped 5 bases and J dropped 5; count of bases not matched to a gene: 1. The CDR3 extends over 12 amino acids. Here the CDR3 DNA reads TGTGCCAGCAGCCAGCGGGGGGACGAGCAGTACTTC. It yields the protein CASSQRGDEQYF.

The chain links TRBV15 to TRBJ1-5; D might be TRBD1 (6 bases). Trimming cost V 5 bases and J 5 bases, with 19 bases left between them. Germline V lookup: CDR1 LNHNV, CDR2 YYDKDF (reference sequence). The CDR3 has 16 residues. The CDR3 sequence: CATSGGGTWGDQPQHF. The DNA of the CDR3 is TGTGCCACCAGCGGGGGGGGCACTTGGGGAGATCAGCCCCAGCATTTT.

This sequence joins TRBV9 and TRBJ2-5, with 7 bases fitting TRBD1. The CDR3 has 15 residues. Germline V gives CDR1 SGDLS, CDR2 YYNGEE. Trimming cost V 0 bases and J 3 bases; bases outside gene matches: 5. CDR3 coding DNA: TGTGCCAGCAGCGTAGTAGGGGGCGAAGAAGAGACCCAGTACTTC. Translating it yields CASSVVGGEEETQYF.

This rearrangement joins TRBV25-1 to TRBJ1-4, with D possibly being TRBD1 (5 bases). The CDR3 is 14 residues long. Trimming stripped 1 base from V and 8 bases from J, with 11 bases between. Germline CDR1 reads MGHDK; CDR2 reads SYGVNS. CDR3 DNA sequence: TGTGCCAGCAGTGAATGGAATCCAGGGGAAAAACTGTTTTTT. Translated: CASSEWNPGEKLFF.

The genes are TRBV19 and TRBJ1-5; D might be TRBD1 (5 bases). The V end was cut by 3 bases, the J end by 1 base, with 10 bases between. CDR1 is LNHDA, CDR2 SQIVND, per germline (reference sequence). The CDR3 length is 15 residues. In nucleotides, the CDR3 is TGTGCCAGTAGTATTGGGGGGATAAGCAATCAGCCCCAGCATTTT. Translation: CASSIGGISNQPQHF.

This clone appeared a few times. The chain joins TRBV18 to TRBJ1-3; D is ambiguous. Trimming took off 6 bases at V and 0 bases at J, with 6 bases between the two ends. CDR1 KGHSH and CDR2 LQKENI come from the germline V gene. This CDR3 contains 13 residues. The CDR3 nucleotides are TGTGCCAGCTCTCCCAGCTCTGGAAACACCATATATTTT. Translated: CASSPSSGNTIYF.

CDR3 amino acids: CASSQMLPGQGGYEQYF. In nucleotides, the CDR3 is TGTGCCAGCAGCCAGATGCTACCGGGACAGGGGGGGTACGAGCAGTACTTC. V is TRBV4-2 and J is TRBJ2-5, with 11 positions matching TRBD1. The better agreement between TRBJ2-7 and the DNA end casts doubt on the J call. The germline gives CDR1 LGHNA, CDR2 YNFKEQ. The CDR3 is made up of 17 amino acids.

The V gene is TRBV10-3, the J gene TRBJ1-1; D is possibly TRBD1 (5 bases). The V and J ends lost 7 bases and 3 bases respectively, with 30 bases between them. This CDR3 contains 19 residues. Germline CDR1 ENHRY, CDR2 SYGVKD. The CDR3 loop reads CAITTNSGQGGPGDTEAFF. CDR3 bases: TGTGCCATCACCACAAACTCCGGCCAGGGAGGCCCCGGGGACACTGAAGCTTTCTTT.

This clone was observed a single time. V is TRBV6-5 and J is TRBJ2-3; 7 positions match TRBD1. V was pared by 5 bases and J by 1 base, with 6 bases of the junction left unmatched. The CDR3 extends over 15 amino acids. The germline CDR1 and CDR2 sequences are MNHEY and SVGAGI. The CDR3 spells CASSITGAGTDTQYF. CDR3 bases: TGTGCCAGCAGTATTACAGGGGCGGGCACAGATACGCAGTATTTT.

The V and J genes are TRBV4-3 and TRBJ1-4; D ambiguous. The CDR3 is made up of 15 amino acids. The ends were cut back, 1 base at V and 2 bases at J, with 8 bases in the middle. Germline V gives CDR1 LGHNA, CDR2 YSLEER. Here the CDR3 reads CASSQVVGTNEKLFF. The CDR3 DNA reads as TGCGCCAGCAGCCAAGTAGTCGGGACTAATGAAAAACTGTTTTTT.

V usage is TRBV7-3 and J usage is TRBJ2-3; maybe TRBD2 (6 bases). The CDR3 runs to 15 residues. Trimming cost V 5 bases and J 0 bases, with 12 bases left between them. The germline V gene has CDR1 SGHTA and CDR2 FQGTGA. In nucleotides, the CDR3 is TGTGCCAGCAGCCCTCGCGGGGACAGCACAGATACGCAGTATTTT. Translation gives CASSPRGDSTDTQYF.

V usage is TRBV7-6 and J usage is TRBJ1-1; TRBD1 is a possible D gene (5 bases). V was pared by 5 bases and J by 2 bases, with 9 bases between. This CDR3 is 13 amino acids long. In germline, CDR1 is SGHVS, CDR2 FNYEAQ. The CDR3 DNA is TGTGCCAGCAGCGCAGACAGTAACACTGAAGCTTTCTTT. Translated, it gives CASSADSNTEAFF.

The chain combines TRBV10-3 with TRBJ1-1; possibly TRBD1 for D (5 bases). The CDR3 runs 13 residues. Looked up from germline, CDR1 is ENHRY and CDR2 is SYGVKD. Trimming stripped 11 bases from V and 1 base from J, with 14 bases between. The DNA of the CDR3 is TGTGCCTCAGGGAGGGACCAGAACACTGAAGCTTTCTTT. Protein: CASGRDQNTEAFF.